The clone carrying this T cell receptor (beta chain) was observed a handful of times. Because it lacks the conserved phenylalanine or tryptophan at the end, this CDR3 is likely a read error. The data derive from a study of T cells in Graves' hyperthyroidism and ophthalmopathy. Patients aged 18 to 65 had newly diagnosed hyperthyroidism lasting under 2 months. Diagnostic assessment was based on clinical symptoms, serum thyroxine and TRAb, thyroid ultrasound and orbital computed tomography. The CDR3 has 13 amino acids. Per germline, CDR1 SGHRS and CDR2 YFSETQ. V lost 2 bases and J 7 bases, leaving 13 bases between the germline ends. RNA transcripts yielded amplified TCR beta CDR3 regions. HTBI primers were employed in a first-round RT-PCR of the TCR CDR3. A single record per CDR3 protein comes from TCRdb applying MiXCR to the multiplex PCR reads. The sample holds about 560,000 distinct CDR3 sequences, about 14% seen once.

Sequencing was done on a sample of blood. This rearrangement joins TRBV5-1 to TRBJ2-7; the D call may be TRBD1 or TRBD2 (5 bases each). This sequence was found in a woman aged 40 to 50 with Graves' hyperthyroidism. CDR3: CASSFGGKEEQYL. The DNA of the CDR3 is TGCGCCAGCAGCTTTGGGGGAAAGGAAGAGCAGTACCTC.